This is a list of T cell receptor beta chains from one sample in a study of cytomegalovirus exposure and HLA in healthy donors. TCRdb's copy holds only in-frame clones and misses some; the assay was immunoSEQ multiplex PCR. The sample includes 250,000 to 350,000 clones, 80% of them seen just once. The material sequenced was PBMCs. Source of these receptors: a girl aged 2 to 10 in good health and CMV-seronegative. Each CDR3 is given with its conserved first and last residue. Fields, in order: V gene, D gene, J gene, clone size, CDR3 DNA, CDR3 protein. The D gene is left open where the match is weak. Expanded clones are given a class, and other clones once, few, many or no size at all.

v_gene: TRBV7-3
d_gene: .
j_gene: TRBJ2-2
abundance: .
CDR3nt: TGTGCCAGCAGCTTTATTCCGAACACCGGGGAGCTGTTTTTT
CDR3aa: CASSFIPNTGELFF

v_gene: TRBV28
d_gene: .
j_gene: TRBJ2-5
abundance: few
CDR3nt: TGTGCCAGCAGTCCCCCCAACAGGGTGGAGACCCAGTACTTC
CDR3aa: CASSPPNRVETQYF

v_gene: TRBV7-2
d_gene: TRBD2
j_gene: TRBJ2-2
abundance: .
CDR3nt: TGTGCCAGCAGCTTAGGGCGGGGGGGCCCTTGGACCGGGGAGCTGTTTTTT
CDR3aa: CASSLGRGGPWTGELFF

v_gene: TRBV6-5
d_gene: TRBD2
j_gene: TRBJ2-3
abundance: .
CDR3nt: TGTGCCAGCAGACCCGGGACTACATCGAGCTATACGCAGTATTTT
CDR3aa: CASRPGTTSSYTQYF

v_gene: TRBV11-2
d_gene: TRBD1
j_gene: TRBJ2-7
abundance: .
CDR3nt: TGTGCCAGCAGCTTCACCGGGACAGCGCCCGGCGAGCAGTACTTC
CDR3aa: CASSFTGTAPGEQYF

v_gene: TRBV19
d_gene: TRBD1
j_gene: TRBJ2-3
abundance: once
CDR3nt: TGTGCCAGCAGGGGGCGAGGCACAGATACGCAGTATTTT
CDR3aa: CASRGRGTDTQYF

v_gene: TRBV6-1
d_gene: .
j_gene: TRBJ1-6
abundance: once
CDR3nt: TGTGCCAGCAGTGAATCCGGACACCTTTCTCCTAATTCACCCCTCCACTTT
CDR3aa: CASSESGHLSPNSPLHF

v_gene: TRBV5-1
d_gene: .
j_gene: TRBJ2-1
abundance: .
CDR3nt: TGCGCCGGCAAGACAGTTGATGAGCAGTTCTTC
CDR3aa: CAGKTVDEQFF

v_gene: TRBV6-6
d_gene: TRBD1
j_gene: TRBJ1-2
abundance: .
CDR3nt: TGTGCCAGCAGCAAGACAGGGCCTTCTAACTATGGCTACACCTTC
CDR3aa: CASSKTGPSNYGYTF

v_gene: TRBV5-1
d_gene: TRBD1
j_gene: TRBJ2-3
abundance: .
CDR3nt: TGCGCCAGCAGTCAATCCGGGACAGGGGGCACAGATACGCAGTATTTT
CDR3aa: CASSQSGTGGTDTQYF

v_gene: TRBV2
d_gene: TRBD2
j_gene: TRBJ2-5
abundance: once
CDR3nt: TGTGCCAGCAGTGAAGCGGGGGTAGCGGGGGGTCAAGAGACCCAGTACTTC
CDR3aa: CASSEAGVAGGQETQYF

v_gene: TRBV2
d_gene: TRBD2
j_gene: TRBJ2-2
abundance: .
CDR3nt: TGTGCCAGCAGTGAGGGACTAGCGGAGAACACCGGGGAGCTGTTTTTT
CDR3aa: CASSEGLAENTGELFF

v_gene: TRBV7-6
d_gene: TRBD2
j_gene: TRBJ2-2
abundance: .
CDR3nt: TGTGCCAGCAGCCGTAGCGGGGGGTGGACCGGGGAGCTGTTTTTT
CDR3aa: CASSRSGGWTGELFF

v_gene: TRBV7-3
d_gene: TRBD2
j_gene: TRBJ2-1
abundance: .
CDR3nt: TGTGCCAGCAGCTTAGCCGGACTAGCGGGAGATGAGCAGTTCTTC
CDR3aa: CASSLAGLAGDEQFF

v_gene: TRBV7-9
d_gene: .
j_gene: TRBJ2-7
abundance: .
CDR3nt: TGTGCCAGCAGCTTAGCGTCCCAGGTTGACGACTACGAGCAGTACTTC
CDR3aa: CASSLASQVDDYEQYF

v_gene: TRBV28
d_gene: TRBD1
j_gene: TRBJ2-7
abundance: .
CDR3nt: TGTGCCAGCAGTTTGGGACAGTCCTACGAGCAGTACTTC
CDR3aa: CASSLGQSYEQYF

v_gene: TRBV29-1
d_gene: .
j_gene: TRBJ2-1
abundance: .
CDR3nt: TGCAGCGTTGAAATCCAGGGTACATACAATGAGCAGTTCTTC
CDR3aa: CSVEIQGTYNEQFF

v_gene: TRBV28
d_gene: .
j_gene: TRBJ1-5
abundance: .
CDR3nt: TGTGCCAGCAGCTCCCAGGGTTCAAGTCAGCCCCAGCATTTT
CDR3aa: CASSSQGSSQPQHF